The rows below give T cell receptor beta chains drawn from one sample of a study of blood T cell repertoires in COVID-19. Method: immunoSEQ multiplex PCR; TCRdb's copy keeps in-frame clones and lacks some. This sample carries 99,000 or so clones, roughly 84% of them seen once, and the ten largest clones take just under 2%. Sequencing input: peripheral blood. The origin of the receptors is an older man with active or convalescent COVID-19. The CDR3 runs from the conserved cysteine through the conserved F or W.

TRBV27 | CASSLSVPGAVLNTEAFF
TRBV2 | CASSELAGGGADTQYF
TRBV7-2 | CASSGQGAGRQETQYF
TRBV10-2 | CASSESSGIGLEQYF
TRBV6-6 | CASSPNTGLNYGYTF
TRBV7-9 | CASSLPLLEQFF
TRBV2 | CASTRGPDQPQHF
TRBV24-1 | CATSDRGGQETQYF
TRBV6-5 | CASSYGDRTNTGELFF
TRBV7-7 | CASTWYPSGGGLTDTQYF
TRBV15 | CATSRDPAGQGDDEQFF
TRBV7-2 | CASSSRTDFQPQHF
TRBV7-8 | CASSLQGEVNTEAFF
TRBV19 | CASSPIPGQGRDTQYF
TRBV27 | CASSLYRGYTGELFF
TRBV30 | CAWKSSGATYNEQFF
TRBV18 | CASSPDNVMNTEAFF
TRBV19 | CASSTEGASGETQYF
TRBV19 | CASSALRAGRPYEQYF
TRBV7-8 | CASSLAGSGANYGYTF
TRBV29-1 | CSGLGDRVSYNEQFF
TRBV30 | CAWTSGAYNEQFF
TRBV4-1 | CASSQGTGLGGREKLFF
TRBV6-6 | CASSRSGTGNTEAFF
TRBV6-2/TRBV6-3 | CASSYNFGELFF
TRBV5-1 | CASSLAGNTQYF
TRBV2 | CASTRQGIQYF
TRBV19 | CASSNPSGGRNEQFF
TRBV9 | CASSIQGANSPLHF
TRBV5-1 | CASSLDRANYEQYF
TRBV3-1/TRBV3-2 | CASSQRGGDTIYF
TRBV28 | CASSLRTGYSNQPQHF
TRBV5-1 | CASSLGTSGGVDTQYF
TRBV5-4 | CASSRDFQETQYF
TRBV6-6 | CASSQGNTEAFF
TRBV7-9 | CASSLELAVSTDTQYF
TRBV2 | CASSDWGDGTGNTIYF
TRBV9 | CASSGGGQVHHEQFF
TRBV6-5 | CASSSPGFYGYTF
TRBV19 | CASSPGQGAPRQYF
TRBV6-5 | CASSGTLNTEAFF
TRBV6-5 | CASSHAGTEAFF
TRBV10-3 | CATLRAGNYNEQFF
TRBV14 | CASSQDDRVSGYTF
TRBV28 | CASGSRLTEAFF
TRBV2 | CASSLTPESTIYF
TRBV12-3/TRBV12-4 | CASSPGGQNIQYF
TRBV5-1 | CASSLNSGTGREEDYGYTF
TRBV2 | CASSEVGQGAGSQYF
TRBV24-1 | CATRGGGIETQYF
TRBV12-3/TRBV12-4 | CASSYGVAYGQYF
TRBV10-3 | CAIGRLAADTQYF
TRBV2 | CASRAGVSGNTIYF